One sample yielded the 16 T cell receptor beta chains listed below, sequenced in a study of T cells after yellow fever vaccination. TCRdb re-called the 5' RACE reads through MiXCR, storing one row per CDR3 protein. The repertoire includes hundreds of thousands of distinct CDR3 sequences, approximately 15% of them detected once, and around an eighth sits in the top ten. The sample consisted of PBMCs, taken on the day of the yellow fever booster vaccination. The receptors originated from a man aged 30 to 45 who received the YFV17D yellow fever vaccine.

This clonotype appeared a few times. Written as DNA, the CDR3 is TGTGCCAGCAGTCGCTCGGGGGGGCTCTACAATGAGCAGTTCTTC. This gives the protein CASSRSGGLYNEQFF. V and J are TRBV7-2 and TRBJ2-1; 8 nucleotides align to TRBD2. The CDR3 length is 15 residues. Germline CDR1 reads SGHTA; CDR2 reads FQGNSA. J lost 3 bases, V lost 6 bases, and 7 bases had no gene match.

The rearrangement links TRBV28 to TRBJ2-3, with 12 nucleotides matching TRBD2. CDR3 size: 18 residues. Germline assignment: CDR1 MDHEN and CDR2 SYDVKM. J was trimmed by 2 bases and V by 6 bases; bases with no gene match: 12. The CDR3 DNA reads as TGTGCCAGCAGCCGACTAGCGGGAGCTAAGGGTTTCACAGATACGCAGTATTTT. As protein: CASSRLAGAKGFTDTQYF. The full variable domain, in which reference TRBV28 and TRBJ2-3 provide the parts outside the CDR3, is DVKVTQSSRYLVKRTGEKVFLECVQDMDHENMFWYRQDPGLGLRLIYFSYDVKMKEKGDIPEGYSVSREKKERFSLILESASTNQTSMYLCASSRLAGAKGFTDTQYFGPGTRLTVL.

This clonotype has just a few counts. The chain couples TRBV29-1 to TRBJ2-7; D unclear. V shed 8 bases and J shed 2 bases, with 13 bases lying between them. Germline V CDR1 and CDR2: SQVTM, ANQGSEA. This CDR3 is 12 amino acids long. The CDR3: CSQNLGPYEQYF. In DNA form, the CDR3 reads TGCAGCCAGAACTTGGGCCCCTACGAGCAGTACTTC.

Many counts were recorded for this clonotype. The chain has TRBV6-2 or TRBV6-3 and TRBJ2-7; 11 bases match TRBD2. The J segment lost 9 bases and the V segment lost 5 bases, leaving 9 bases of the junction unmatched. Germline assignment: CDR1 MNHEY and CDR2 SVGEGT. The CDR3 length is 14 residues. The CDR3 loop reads CASSAPTSGTLQYF. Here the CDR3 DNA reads TGTGCCAGCAGTGCCCCGACTAGCGGGACTTTGCAGTACTTC.

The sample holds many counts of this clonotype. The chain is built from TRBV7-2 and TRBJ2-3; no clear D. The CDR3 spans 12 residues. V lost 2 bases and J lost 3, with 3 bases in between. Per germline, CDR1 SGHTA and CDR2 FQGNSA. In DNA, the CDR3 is TGTGCCAGCAGCTTATGGACAGATACGCAGTATTTT. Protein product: CASSLWTDTQYF. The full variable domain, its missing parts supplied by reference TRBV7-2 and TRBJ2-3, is GAGVSQSPSNKVTEKGKDVELRCDPISGHTALYWYRQSLGQGLEFLIYFQGNSAPDKSGLPSDRFSAERTGGSVSTLTIQRTQQEDSAVYLCASSLWTDTQYFGPGTRLTVL.

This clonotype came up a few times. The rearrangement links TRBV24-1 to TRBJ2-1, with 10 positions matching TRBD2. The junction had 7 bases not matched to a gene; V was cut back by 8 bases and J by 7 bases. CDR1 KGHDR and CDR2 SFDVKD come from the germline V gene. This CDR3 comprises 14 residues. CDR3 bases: TGTGCCACCAAAGCTAGCGGGAGCGGGAATGAGCAGTTCTTC. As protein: CATKASGSGNEQFF.

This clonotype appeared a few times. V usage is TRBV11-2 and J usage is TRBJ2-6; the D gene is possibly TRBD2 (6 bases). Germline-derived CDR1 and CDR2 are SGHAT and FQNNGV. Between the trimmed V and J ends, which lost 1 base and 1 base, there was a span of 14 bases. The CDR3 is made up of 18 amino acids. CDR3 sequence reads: CASSLVVSGASGANVLTF. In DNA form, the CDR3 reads TGTGCCAGCAGCTTAGTCGTATCGGGAGCTTCTGGGGCCAACGTCCTGACTTTC.

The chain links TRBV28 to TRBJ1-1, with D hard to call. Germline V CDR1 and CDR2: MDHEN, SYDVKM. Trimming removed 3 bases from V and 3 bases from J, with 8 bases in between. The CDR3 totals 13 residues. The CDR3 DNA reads TGTGCCAGCAGTTTTCGACCGGACACTGAAGCTTTCTTT. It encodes CASSFRPDTEAFF.

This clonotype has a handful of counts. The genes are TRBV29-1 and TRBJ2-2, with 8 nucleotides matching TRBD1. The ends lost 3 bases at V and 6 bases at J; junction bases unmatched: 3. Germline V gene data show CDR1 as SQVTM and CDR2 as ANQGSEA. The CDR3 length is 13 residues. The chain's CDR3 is CSVEGRGPGELFF. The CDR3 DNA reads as TGCAGCGTTGAGGGCAGGGGGCCCGGGGAGCTGTTTTTT.

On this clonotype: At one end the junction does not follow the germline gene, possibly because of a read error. The CDR3 here is CASSDRGHLQETQYF. The CDR3, as DNA: TGTGCTAGCAGCGATCGAGGACACCTCCAAGAGACCCAGTACTTC. V and J are TRBV7-7 and TRBJ2-5, with D perhaps TRBD1 (5 bases). This CDR3 spans 15 amino acids. Germline V gives CDR1 SSHAT, CDR2 FNYEAQ (reference sequence).

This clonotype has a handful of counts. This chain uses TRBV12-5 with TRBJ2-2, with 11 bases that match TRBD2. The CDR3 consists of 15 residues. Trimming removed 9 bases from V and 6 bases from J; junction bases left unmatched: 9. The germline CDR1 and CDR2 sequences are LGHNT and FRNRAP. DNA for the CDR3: TGTGCTAGGGGGAAACTAGCGGGAGTGGCCGGGGAGCTGTTTTTT. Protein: CARGKLAGVAGELFF.

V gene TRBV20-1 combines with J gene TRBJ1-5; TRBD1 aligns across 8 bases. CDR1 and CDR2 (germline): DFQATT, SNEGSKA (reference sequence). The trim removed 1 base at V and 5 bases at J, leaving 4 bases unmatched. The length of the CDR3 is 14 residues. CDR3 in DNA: TGCAGTGCTAGAGTATTGGGACAGGATCAGCCCCAGCATTTT. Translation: CSARVLGQDQPQHF.

The CDR3 loop reads CSAKRRSSYEQYF. The CDR3 DNA is TGCAGTGCAAAACGGAGGAGCTCCTACGAGCAGTACTTC. The gene calls are TRBV20-1 and TRBJ2-7; maybe TRBD2 (5 bases). The V end lost 6 bases, the J end lost 0 bases, and 12 bases lay between the germline ends. Germline CDR1 reads DFQATT; CDR2 reads SNEGSKA (reference sequence). The length of the CDR3 is 13 residues.

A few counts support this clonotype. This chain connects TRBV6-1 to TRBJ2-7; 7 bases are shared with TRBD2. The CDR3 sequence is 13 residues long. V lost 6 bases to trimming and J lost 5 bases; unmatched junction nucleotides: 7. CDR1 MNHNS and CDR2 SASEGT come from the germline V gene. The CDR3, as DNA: TGTGCCAGCAGGGGGTGGGGGGGGGACGAGCAGTACTTC. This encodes CASRGWGGDEQYF.

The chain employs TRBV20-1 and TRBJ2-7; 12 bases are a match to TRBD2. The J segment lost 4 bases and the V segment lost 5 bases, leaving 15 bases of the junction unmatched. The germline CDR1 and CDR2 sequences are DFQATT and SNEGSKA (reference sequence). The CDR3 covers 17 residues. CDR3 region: CSASSGRADEAIYEQYF. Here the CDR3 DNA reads TGCAGTGCTTCTAGCGGGAGGGCCGATGAAGCCATATACGAGCAGTACTTC.

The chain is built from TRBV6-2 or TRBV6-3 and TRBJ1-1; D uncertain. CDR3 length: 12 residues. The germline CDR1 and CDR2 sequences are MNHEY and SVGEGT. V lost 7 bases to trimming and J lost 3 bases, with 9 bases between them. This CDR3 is CASTSWDTEAFF. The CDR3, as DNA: TGTGCCAGCACTTCCTGGGACACTGAAGCTTTCTTT.